The source of this T cell receptor beta chain is a study of early stage breast cancer tumors. Turning to the study itself: ER+/PR+/HER2- status applied to about 70% of the 16 invasive breast tumors.

Only one count was recorded for this clone. Some clones are missing from TCRdb's copy, which holds only in-frame ones; the method was immunoSEQ multiplex PCR. The table records just over 50,000 clones, more than 70% of them present only once. The CDR3 is 14 amino acids. Germline V gives CDR1 LNHDA, CDR2 SQIVND (reference sequence). V was pared by 1 base and J by 4 bases, with 8 bases between. This clonotype originated in a person aged 35-55 years with breast cancer. The V and J genes are TRBV19 and TRBJ1-5; the D is unclear. Material: blood. The CDR3 is CASSIVSGNQPQHF. DNA of the CDR3: TGTGCCAGTAGTATAGTCTCGGGTAATCAGCCCCAGCATTTT.